This TCR beta chain emerged from a study of cytotoxic CD8 clonotypes in ibrutinib-treated CLL. Method: immunoSEQ multiplex PCR; TCRdb's copy keeps in-frame clones and lacks some. The sample has tens of thousands of clones; more than 70% are singletons. The germline V and J ends were trimmed by 7 bases and 1 base, with 14 bases remaining between them. CDR1 and CDR2 (germline): ENHRY, SYGVKD. The CDR3 totals 14 residues. J is TRBJ2-7 and V is TRBV10-3, with D possibly being TRBD1 (7 bases). The TCR was taken from a human donor with chronic lymphocytic leukemia. The sequences come from PBMCs, collected before ibrutinib treatment. The CDR3 here is CAIKLQGGSYEQYF. For the CDR3, the DNA is TGTGCCATCAAGCTTCAGGGGGGATCCTACGAGCAGTACTTC.